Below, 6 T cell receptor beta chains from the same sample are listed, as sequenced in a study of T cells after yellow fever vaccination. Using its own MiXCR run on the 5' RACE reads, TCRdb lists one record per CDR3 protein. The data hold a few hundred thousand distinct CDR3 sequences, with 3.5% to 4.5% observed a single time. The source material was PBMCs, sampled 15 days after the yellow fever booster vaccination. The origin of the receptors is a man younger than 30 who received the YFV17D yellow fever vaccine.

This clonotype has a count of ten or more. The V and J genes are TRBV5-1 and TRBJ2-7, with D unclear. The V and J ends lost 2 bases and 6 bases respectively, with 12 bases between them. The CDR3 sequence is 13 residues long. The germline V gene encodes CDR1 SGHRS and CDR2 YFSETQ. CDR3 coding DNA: TGCGCCAGCAGCTTAGATCCGTCGGGCGAGCAGTACGTC. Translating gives CASSLDPSGEQYV.

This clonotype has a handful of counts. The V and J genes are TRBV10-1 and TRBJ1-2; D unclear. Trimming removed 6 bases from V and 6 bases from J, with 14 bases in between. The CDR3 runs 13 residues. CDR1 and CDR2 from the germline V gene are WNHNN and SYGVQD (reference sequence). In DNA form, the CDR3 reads TGCGCCAGCAGCCCGACAAAGGAGAATGGCTACACCTTC. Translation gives CASSPTKENGYTF.

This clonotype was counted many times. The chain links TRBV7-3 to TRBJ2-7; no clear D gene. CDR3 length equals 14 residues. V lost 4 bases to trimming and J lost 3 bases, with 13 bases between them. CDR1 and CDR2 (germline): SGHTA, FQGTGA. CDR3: CASSYGLVGYEQYF. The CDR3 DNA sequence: TGTGCCAGCAGCTACGGGCTAGTCGGCTACGAGCAGTACTTC.

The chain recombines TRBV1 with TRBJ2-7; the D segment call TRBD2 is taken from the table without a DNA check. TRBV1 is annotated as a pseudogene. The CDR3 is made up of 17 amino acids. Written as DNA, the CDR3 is TGCACCAGCAGCCCGAGGGTAGGTCCGCTGACTCTAGCCGAGCAGTACTTC. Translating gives CTSSPRVGPLTLAEQYF.

The CDR3 DNA reads TGTGCCAGCAGCCGAGTTCCCAGTGGGGGGTACGAGCAGTACGTC. Amino acid sequence: CASSRVPSGGYEQYV. This chain links TRBV7-6 with TRBJ2-7, with D tentatively TRBD2 (6 bases). CDR3 length: 15 residues. The germline V gene encodes CDR1 SGHVS and CDR2 FNYEAQ. The V end was cut by 5 bases, the J end by 4 bases, with 18 bases between.

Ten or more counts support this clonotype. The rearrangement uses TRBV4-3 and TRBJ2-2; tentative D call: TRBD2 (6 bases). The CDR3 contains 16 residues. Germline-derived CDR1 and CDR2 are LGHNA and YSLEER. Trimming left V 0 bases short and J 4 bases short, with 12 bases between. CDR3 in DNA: TGCGCCAGCAGCCAAGACTGGGGGGTAGGCACCGGGGAGCTGTTTTTT. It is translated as CASSQDWGVGTGELFF.